One and the same sample provided the 28 T cell receptor beta chains below, sequenced in a study of control samples from healthy donors and cancer patients. The data were produced by immunoSEQ multiplex PCR, yet TCRdb's version contains in-frame clones alone and is incomplete. This table holds approximately 86,000 clones, 80% to 95% found once. The sample was blood. The receptors come from a woman aged 25 to 39 in good health.

The chain uses TRBV5-6 and TRBJ1-1; 7 nucleotides agree with TRBD1. Germline CDR1 and CDR2: SGHDT and YYEEEE. J gave up 1 base and V 3 bases, and 0 bases lay outside the gene matches. This CDR3 comprises 13 residues. CDR3: CASSWDRNTEAFF. The CDR3 DNA reads TGTGCCAGCAGCTGGGACAGGAACACTGAAGCTTTCTTT.

This clone is a singleton in its sample. This chain links TRBV19 with TRBJ1-1; weak D call: TRBD1 (5 bases). The CDR3 has 14 amino acids. CDR1 LNHDA and CDR2 SQIVND come from the germline V gene (reference sequence). Trimming shortened V by 5 bases and J by 4 bases, and 14 bases separated the two germline ends. CDR3 protein: CASSRAPGSTEAFF. DNA of the CDR3: TGTGCCAGTAGTCGGGCCCCAGGGAGCACTGAAGCTTTCTTT.

The genes are TRBV27 and TRBJ2-7; 9 bases fit TRBD1. This CDR3 region has 15 residues. J was trimmed by 1 base and V by 8 bases; bases with no gene match: 9. Per the germline V gene, CDR1 is MNHEY and CDR2 is SMNVEV (reference sequence). CDR3 loop: CASRYSGTGSYEQYF. The CDR3 DNA reads as TGTGCCAGCCGTTATTCCGGGACAGGGTCCTACGAGCAGTACTTC.

This chain joins TRBV10-2 and TRBJ1-4; a possible D gene is TRBD1 (5 bases). The V end lost 3 bases, the J end lost 4 bases, and 18 bases lay between the germline ends. The CDR3 spans 17 residues. From germline, CDR1 is WSHSY and CDR2 SAAADI. The CDR3 DNA follows: TGCGCCAGCAGTGAACCCAGACACCGGGACCGTAATGAAAAACTGTTTTTT. Translated, it gives CASSEPRHRDRNEKLFF.

The V call is TRBV19, the J call TRBJ1-1; D not resolved. Trimming stripped 1 base from V and 1 base from J, with 16 bases between. Germline V gene lookup returns CDR1 LNHDA and CDR2 SQIVND (reference sequence). The CDR3 contains 17 residues. The DNA for the CDR3 is TGTGCCAGTAGTATAGGGCGGGGATCCGGTCGGAACACTGAAGCTTTCTTT. Translating gives CASSIGRGSGRNTEAFF. Complete variable domain (other parts from reference TRBV19 and TRBJ1-1): DGGITQSPKYLFRKEGQNVTLSCEQNLNHDAMYWYRQDPGQGLRLIYYSQIVNDFQKGDIAEGYSVSREKKESFPLTVTSAQKNPTAFYLCASSIGRGSGRNTEAFFGQGTRLTVV.

The V gene is TRBV11-2, the J gene TRBJ1-3; tentative D call: TRBD1 (5 bases). Germline lookup yields CDR1 SGHAT and CDR2 FQNNGV. V was clipped by 4 bases and J by 2 bases, with 12 bases between them. The CDR3 consists of 15 residues. The CDR3 is CASSSQGVAGNTIYF. The CDR3 DNA follows: TGTGCCAGCAGCTCCCAGGGAGTCGCTGGAAACACCATATATTTT.

The J gene is TRBJ1-5, the V gene TRBV13; D gene ambiguous. Trimming took 3 bases from V and 1 from J, leaving 7 bases between them. The CDR3 sequence is 14 residues long. The germline gives CDR1 PRHDT, CDR2 FYEKMQ (reference sequence). CDR3 in amino acids: CASSFGPSNQPQHF. The CDR3, as DNA: TGTGCCAGCAGCTTTGGCCCAAGCAATCAGCCCCAGCATTTT.

This clone was observed a handful of times. The chain has TRBV3-1 (or the pseudogene TRBV3-2) and TRBJ1-1, with a tentative D call TRBD1 (5 bases). Between the trimmed V and J ends, which lost 3 bases and 5 bases, there was a span of 10 bases. The CDR3 runs to 13 residues. CDR1 and CDR2 from the germline V gene are LGHDT and YNNKEL (reference sequence). The CDR3 coding sequence is TGTGCCAGCAGCCAGGGCAGGGTTACTGAAGCTTTCTTT. Translating gives CASSQGRVTEAFF.

The J gene is TRBJ1-6, the V gene TRBV4-1; D call uncertain. Germline V lookup: CDR1 MGHRA, CDR2 YSYEKL. Trimming removed 0 bases at V and 7 bases at J, with 4 bases between. The CDR3 runs 13 residues. In DNA, the CDR3 is TGCGCCAGCAGCCAAGACAGAAATTCACCCCTCCACTTT. Protein sequence: CASSQDRNSPLHF.

In this sample, this clone turned up once. The chain combines TRBV28 with TRBJ1-4, with D tentatively TRBD1 (6 bases). The V gene's germline CDR1 is MDHEN and CDR2 SYDVKM. Deletions cut 6 bases from V and 3 bases from J, with 17 bases between. CDR3 size: 16 residues. This CDR3 is CASSKLGRGSNEKLFF. The CDR3 DNA follows: TGTGCCAGCAGCAAATTAGGAAGGGGGTCTAATGAAAAACTGTTTTTT.

The chain recombines TRBV6-6 with TRBJ2-1; 9 nucleotides line up with TRBD2. Germline lookup yields CDR1 MNHNY and CDR2 SVGAGI (reference sequence). The CDR3 totals 15 residues. V was clipped by 6 bases and J by 2 bases; unmatched bases: 5. For the CDR3, the DNA is TGTGCCAGCAGCTTAGCGGGAGAGGCCTACAATGAGCAGTTCTTC. Its protein product is CASSLAGEAYNEQFF.

This chain uses TRBV19 with TRBJ1-5; TRBD1 matches at 8 bases. The CDR3 has 16 amino acids. The junction had 9 bases not matched to a gene; V was cut back by 8 bases and J by 0 bases. In germline, CDR1 is LNHDA, CDR2 SQIVND (reference sequence). The CDR3 DNA follows: TGTGCCAGTTCAGGGGGCAGGGGGATTAGCAATCAGCCCCAGCATTTT. Encoded protein: CASSGGRGISNQPQHF.

The CDR3 DNA reads TGTGCCAGCAGCCAATCGTCGCAGTCTAGCACAGATACGCAGTATTTT. This encodes CASSQSSQSSTDTQYF. The chain links TRBV16 to TRBJ2-3, with unresolved D. Trimming stripped 0 bases from V and 0 bases from J, with 10 bases between. The germline CDR1 and CDR2 sequences are KGHSY and FQNENV. This CDR3 comprises 16 residues.

This chain links TRBV24-1 with TRBJ1-5; 7 nucleotides line up with TRBD1. The CDR3 contains 13 residues. Losses at the gene ends were 4 bases for V and 9 bases for J; bases not matched to a gene: 5. Germline CDR1 is KGHDR and CDR2 is SFDVKD. The CDR3 spells CATSDSRQGPQHF. In nucleotides, the CDR3 is TGTGCCACCAGTGACTCTAGACAGGGGCCCCAGCATTTT.

The chain links TRBV28 to TRBJ2-7; 8 bases match TRBD1. J gave up 1 base and V 6 bases, and 8 bases lay outside the gene matches. CDR3 size: 15 residues. Per germline, CDR1 MDHEN and CDR2 SYDVKM. The CDR3, as DNA: TGTGCCAGCAGCCTACAGGGGGTTTCATCCTACGAGCAGTACTTC. Its translation: CASSLQGVSSYEQYF.

This clone has just a few counts. The chain couples TRBV4-1 to TRBJ2-1; 15 nucleotides agree with TRBD2. This CDR3 region has 18 residues. Germline lookup yields CDR1 MGHRA and CDR2 YSYEKL. Losses at the gene ends were 3 bases for V and 7 bases for J; bases not matched to a gene: 10. The CDR3 DNA follows: TGCGCCAGCAGCCACCTAGGACTAGCGGGGGGGCCCGAAAATGAGCAGTTCTTC. This encodes CASSHLGLAGGPENEQFF.

The V and J genes are TRBV9 and TRBJ2-3; no definite D call. Germline-derived CDR1 and CDR2 are SGDLS and YYNGEE. Trimming removed 2 bases at V and 0 bases at J, with 7 bases between. The CDR3 runs to 14 residues. The CDR3 DNA sequence: TGTGCCAGCAGCGTGACTGTTAGCACAGATACGCAGTATTTT. It translates to CASSVTVSTDTQYF.

The chain joins TRBV5-1 to TRBJ2-1; D remains ambiguous. Deletions cut 0 bases from V and 4 bases from J, with 5 bases between. Germline values: CDR1 SGHRS, CDR2 YFSETQ. This CDR3 contains 13 residues. The CDR3 nucleotides read TGCGCCAGCAGCTTGGGACAATACAATGAGCAGTTCTTC. This sequence encodes CASSLGQYNEQFF.

The chain uses TRBV18 and TRBJ1-1, with D tentatively TRBD1 (5 bases). This CDR3 comprises 19 residues. Trimming left V 2 bases short and J 2 bases short, with 24 bases between. Germline CDR1 is KGHSH and CDR2 is LQKENI. DNA of the CDR3: TGTGCCAGCTCACCATCACCCGCCGGGTCTAGGGGAATCAACACTGAAGCTTTCTTT. This codes for CASSPSPAGSRGINTEAFF.

Here the CDR3 DNA reads TGTGCCAGCAGAGACTCAGGGGGGAGCACTGAAGCTTTCTTT. Translating gives CASRDSGGSTEAFF. The chain has TRBV2 and TRBJ1-1, with TRBD1 matching 7 bases. The V and J ends lost 6 bases and 4 bases, in that order; junction bases with no gene match: 8. Germline V gives CDR1 SNHLY, CDR2 FYNNEI. The CDR3 has 14 residues.

The rearrangement uses TRBV4-1 and TRBJ2-1, with a tentative D call TRBD1 (5 bases). V was shortened by 0 bases and J by 10 bases, with 10 bases between the two germline ends. This CDR3 region has 13 residues. Germline assignment: CDR1 MGHRA and CDR2 YSYEKL. The CDR3 sequence is CASSQDPRGEQFF. Here the CDR3 DNA reads TGCGCCAGCAGCCAAGATCCAAGGGGAGAGCAGTTCTTC.

This chain uses TRBV7-8 with TRBJ1-5; possibly TRBD1 for D (6 bases). CDR1 and CDR2 from the germline V gene are SGHVS and FQNEAQ. V dropped 4 bases and J dropped 9 bases, with 19 bases sitting between them. This CDR3 is built from 15 residues. CDR3 DNA: TGTGCCAGCAGCTCCGGGGGCACCCATCAGGGGCCCCAGCATTTT. Its translation: CASSSGGTHQGPQHF.

The chain joins TRBV6-6 to TRBJ2-5; D is perhaps TRBD2 (5 bases). This CDR3 is 14 amino acids long. V lost 1 base and J 5 bases, leaving 11 bases between the germline ends. Per the germline V gene, CDR1 is MNHNY and CDR2 is SVGAGI (reference sequence). CDR3 sequence reads: CASSYLARGETQYF. CDR3 in DNA: TGTGCCAGCAGTTACTTGGCGAGAGGGGAGACCCAGTACTTC.

This chain links TRBV6-5 with TRBJ1-5, with no clear D. Trimming removed 2 bases from V and 5 bases from J, with 7 bases in between. This CDR3 is built from 13 residues. Germline lookup yields CDR1 MNHEY and CDR2 SVGAGI. CDR3 DNA: TGTGCCAGCAGTTACGACCGGGATCAGCCCCAGCATTTT. This encodes CASSYDRDQPQHF.

This clone was recorded once. The same CDR3 can be traced to other DNA sequences in this sample. J is TRBJ2-5 and V is TRBV9; D may be TRBD1 (5 bases). Trimming took 2 bases from V and 3 from J, leaving 14 bases between them. CDR1 and CDR2 (germline): SGDLS, YYNGEE. The length of the CDR3 is 15 residues. The CDR3 region is CASSVGLGREETQYF. In DNA form, the CDR3 reads TGTGCCAGCAGCGTCGGATTGGGCAGGGAAGAGACCCAGTACTTC.

V is TRBV6-5 and J is TRBJ2-7, with a possible D match to TRBD2 (6 bases). The CDR3 has 15 residues. Germline V gene data show CDR1 as MNHEY and CDR2 as SVGAGI. Trimming took off 5 bases at V and 0 bases at J, with 14 bases between the two ends. The CDR3 spells CASSLLAFGSYEQYF. The CDR3 DNA reads TGTGCCAGCAGTCTTCTAGCGTTCGGCTCCTACGAGCAGTACTTC.

The chain couples TRBV28 to TRBJ1-2, with a tentative D call TRBD1 (5 bases). Germline assignment: CDR1 MDHEN and CDR2 SYDVKM. Trimming removed 1 base at V and 4 bases at J, with 7 bases between. The CDR3 loop spans 13 amino acids. The DNA for the CDR3 is TGTGCCAGCAGTTTATCTGGGGGCTATGGCTACACCTTC. It is translated as CASSLSGGYGYTF.

The rearrangement joins TRBV2 to TRBJ1-1; D not certain. Germline-derived CDR1 and CDR2 are SNHLY and FYNNEI. The CDR3 consists of 14 residues. The germline V and J ends were trimmed by 7 bases and 2 bases, with 14 bases remaining between them. The CDR3 sequence: CASISNSGNTEAFF. The DNA for the CDR3 is TGTGCCAGCATTAGTAACAGTGGAAACACTGAAGCTTTCTTT. Based on the CDR3 plus reference TRBV2 and TRBJ1-1, the full variable domain is EPEVTQTPSHQVTQMGQEVILRCVPISNHLYFYWYRQILGQKVEFLVSFYNNEISEKSEIFDDQFSVERPDGSNFTLKIRSTKLEDSAMYFCASISNSGNTEAFFGQGTRLTVV.